This T cell receptor (beta chain) was sequenced in a study of early T cells in non-severe SARS-CoV-2 infection. This clonotype was observed a handful of times. Germline CDR1 SGDLS, CDR2 YYNGEE. This CDR3 region has 14 residues. The V gene end was trimmed by 3 bases and the J gene end by 6 bases; junction bases not matched to a gene: 2. Unique molecular identifiers (one per individual cDNA molecule) were attached. MiXCR was run by TCRdb on the 5' RACE reads, yielding one entry per CDR3 protein. The table includes about 59,000 distinct CDR3 sequences, roughly 13% detected once. The clonotype was recovered from an adult who was a healthcare worker with PCR-confirmed SARS-CoV-2 infection or an uninfected control (not recorded which). V gene TRBV9 combines with J gene TRBJ2-2, with 10 bases aligning to TRBD1. Sequencing was performed on whole blood, taken at baseline. DNA for the CDR3: TGTGCCAGCAGCGGACAGGGGGCCCCCGGGGAGCTGTTTTTT. It encodes CASSGQGAPGELFF.